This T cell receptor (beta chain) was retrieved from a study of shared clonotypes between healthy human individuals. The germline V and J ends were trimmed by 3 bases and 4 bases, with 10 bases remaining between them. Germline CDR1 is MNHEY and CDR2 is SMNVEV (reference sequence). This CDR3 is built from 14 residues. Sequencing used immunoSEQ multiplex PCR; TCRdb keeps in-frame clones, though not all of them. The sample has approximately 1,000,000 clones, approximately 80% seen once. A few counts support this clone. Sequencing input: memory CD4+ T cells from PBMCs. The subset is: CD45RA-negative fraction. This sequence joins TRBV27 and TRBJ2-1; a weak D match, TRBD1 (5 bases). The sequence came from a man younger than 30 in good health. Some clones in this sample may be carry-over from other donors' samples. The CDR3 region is CASSFLNRYNEQFF. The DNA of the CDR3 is TGTGCCAGCAGTTTCCTTAACAGGTACAATGAGCAGTTCTTC.